The clone carrying this TCR beta chain was recorded a few times. Its target is not known. The germline CDR1 and CDR2 sequences are KGHSH and LQKENI. CDR3 length equals 17 residues. The ends lost 3 bases at V and 0 bases at J; junction bases unmatched: 5. The sample comes from a study of early T cells in non-severe SARS-CoV-2 infection. Study context: The sequenced material was bulk RNA from unsorted whole blood, and its chains were unpaired.

Individual cDNA molecules received unique molecular identifiers. TCRdb used MiXCR to reprocess the 5' RACE reads, holding one entry per CDR3 protein. The sample includes under 60,000 distinct CDR3 sequences, over 8% seen only once; the top ten take approximately 5.7%. General study points: Private and CD4 specificities were missed by VDJdb matching, which favored anti-spike CD8 responses.

This chain joins TRBV18 and TRBJ2-3; the match to TRBD2 covers 11 bases. This clonotype originated in an adult who was a healthcare worker with PCR-confirmed SARS-CoV-2 infection or an uninfected control (not recorded which). Sequences were derived from whole blood, sampled at baseline. The CDR3 DNA reads TGTGCCAGCTCACCGACGACTAGCGGGGACAGCACAGATACGCAGTATTTT. It translates to CASSPTTSGDSTDTQYF.